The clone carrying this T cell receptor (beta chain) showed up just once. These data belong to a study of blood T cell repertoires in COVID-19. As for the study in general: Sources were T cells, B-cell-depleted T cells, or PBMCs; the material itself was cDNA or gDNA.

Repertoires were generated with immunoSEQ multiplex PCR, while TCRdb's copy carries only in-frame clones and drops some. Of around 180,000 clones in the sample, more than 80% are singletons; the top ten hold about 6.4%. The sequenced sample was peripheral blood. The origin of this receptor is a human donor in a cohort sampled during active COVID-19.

CDR3 region: CASSQVPRQGKNPYGYTF. The CDR3 DNA sequence: TGCGCCAGCAGCCAAGTTCCCAGGCAGGGGAAGAATCCCTATGGCTACACCTTC. The chain links TRBV4-1 to TRBJ1-2, with D perhaps matching TRBD1 (6 bases). Germline values: CDR1 MGHRA, CDR2 YSYEKL. CDR3 length: 18 amino acids. The V end lost 1 base, the J end lost 4 bases, and 22 bases lay between the germline ends.